This T cell receptor beta chain was sequenced for a study of T-cell memory formation after mild COVID-19. Study results and caveats: Of the contracting clones, CD4+ ones lay mainly in CM and EM, and CD8+ ones in EMRA.

As to this clonotype: Its target is not known.

Germline V gene lookup returns CDR1 LGHNA and CDR2 YNFKEQ. Trimming stripped 4 bases from V and 1 base from J, with 11 bases between. The CDR3 runs to 14 residues. One entry per CDR3 protein, called by TCRdb with MiXCR from the 5' RACE reads. The sample consists of some 62,000 distinct CDR3 sequences, about a tenth of them appearing once. This chain joins TRBV4-2 and TRBJ2-7, with D tentatively TRBD1 or TRBD2 (5 bases each). The sequencing sample was made of PBMCs or a T cell subset sorted from them (not recorded which). The origin of this receptor is a young man who had mild COVID-19 (a few samples of this study predate the infection). Cell type and time point are not known. This chain's CDR3 is CASSPRDGSYEQYF. CDR3 DNA: TGTGCCAGCAGCCCCCGGGACGGTTCCTACGAGCAGTACTTC.